Listed below are T cell receptor beta chains from one sample, sequenced in a study of cytomegalovirus exposure and HLA in healthy donors. Here immunoSEQ multiplex PCR was the method, and the copy in TCRdb shows in-frame clones only, minus some. The sample includes about 120,000 clones, 73% seen only once; the top ten take around 3.9%. Sequencing used PBMCs. The receptors originated from a woman in her thirties or forties in good health and CMV-seronegative. CDR3s leave out the opening cysteine and the closing phenylalanine or tryptophan. The size field is filled for only some rows; it gives once, few, many or a size class.

v_call: TRBV7-9; j_call: TRBJ2-5; clone_size: -; cdr3_length: 13; cdr3_aa: ASSLGLAEQETQY
v_call: TRBV6-6; j_call: TRBJ2-5; clone_size: -; cdr3_length: 13; cdr3_aa: ASSWRSADQETQY
v_call: TRBV15; j_call: TRBJ2-3; clone_size: -; cdr3_length: 15; cdr3_aa: ATSRATSGGAEDTQY
v_call: TRBV6-6; j_call: TRBJ1-2; clone_size: -; cdr3_length: 11; cdr3_aa: AGQEGVSDGYT
v_call: TRBV4-1; j_call: TRBJ1-1; clone_size: few; cdr3_length: 16; cdr3_aa: ASSQPRPGTGAGAEAF
v_call: TRBV28; j_call: TRBJ2-1; clone_size: -; cdr3_length: 11; cdr3_aa: ASTSGGINEQF
v_call: TRBV4-2; j_call: -; clone_size: -; cdr3_length: 13; cdr3_aa: ASSHVGQGGYEQY
v_call: TRBV30; j_call: TRBJ1-2; clone_size: -; cdr3_length: 14; cdr3_aa: AWSLGPGQGTYGYT
v_call: TRBV29-1; j_call: TRBJ1-5; clone_size: -; cdr3_length: 12; cdr3_aa: SVKGQDSNQPQH
v_call: TRBV2; j_call: TRBJ2-5; clone_size: -; cdr3_length: 14; cdr3_aa: ASSEAYGGGQETQY
v_call: TRBV7-9; j_call: TRBJ2-6; clone_size: -; cdr3_length: 16; cdr3_aa: ASSPGQAARGGANVLT
v_call: TRBV28; j_call: TRBJ1-4; clone_size: -; cdr3_length: 13; cdr3_aa: ASSSPVATNEKLF